One and the same sample provided the 17 T cell receptor beta chains below, sequenced in a study of blood T cell repertoires in COVID-19. Assay used: immunoSEQ multiplex PCR; TCRdb lists only in-frame clones, some missing. The table has some 270,000 clones, 88% seen once. The sequenced sample was PBMCs or T cells enriched from blood (not recorded which). The receptors stem from a woman between 35 and 50 years old who had been exposed to COVID-19.

This clone was detected once. J is TRBJ1-1 and V is TRBV9, with TRBD1 identical over 9 bases. The CDR3 loop spans 16 amino acids. Germline V gives CDR1 SGDLS, CDR2 YYNGEE. V lost 4 bases to trimming and J lost 0 bases; unmatched junction nucleotides: 7. CDR3 DNA sequence: TGTGCCAGCAGCAAATCCACAGGGGGCATGAACACTGAAGCTTTCTTT. This translates into CASSKSTGGMNTEAFF.

The rearrangement links TRBV19 to TRBJ2-1; D remains ambiguous. Trimming pared 1 base from V and 5 bases from J, leaving 15 bases between. In germline, CDR1 is LNHDA, CDR2 SQIVND (reference sequence). The CDR3 totals 16 residues. CDR3 in amino acids: CASSIGSRLLDNEQFF. CDR3 DNA: TGTGCCAGTAGTATAGGGAGCCGGCTCCTAGACAATGAGCAGTTCTTC.

V gene TRBV28 combines with J gene TRBJ1-1; 7 positions match TRBD1. The CDR3 consists of 15 residues. The trim removed 6 bases at V and 0 bases at J, leaving 7 bases unmatched. Germline CDR1 MDHEN, CDR2 SYDVKM. CDR3 DNA sequence: TGTGCCAGCAGGGGGGCAGGGGGGATGAACACTGAAGCTTTCTTT. Translated: CASRGAGGMNTEAFF.

The chain carries TRBV4-1 and TRBJ1-6; 9 bases are a match to TRBD1. V shed 4 bases, J shed 10 bases, and the junction held 17 bases outside the gene matches. Germline V gene sequence: CDR1 MGHRA, CDR2 YSYEKL. This CDR3 is 18 amino acids long. The CDR3 DNA sequence: TGCGCCAGCAGCCCCCCGATTGGGCGGGACAGGGTAATATCACCCCTCCACTTT. Translation gives CASSPPIGRDRVISPLHF.

The CDR3 loop reads CASSQDFQDPNYGYTF. DNA of the CDR3: TGTGCCAGCAGCCAAGATTTTCAGGATCCTAACTATGGCTACACCTTC. V usage is TRBV4-2 and J usage is TRBJ1-2, with unresolved D. V shed 0 bases and J shed 0 bases, with 11 bases lying between them. Germline CDR1 and CDR2: LGHNA and YNFKEQ. This CDR3 is 16 amino acids long.

This clone was counted between two and nine times. This chain links TRBV7-8 with TRBJ2-3; D is perhaps TRBD1 (6 bases). This CDR3 has 15 residues. Between the trimmed V and J ends, which lost 1 base and 2 bases, there was a span of 10 bases. Germline V gene data show CDR1 as SGHVS and CDR2 as FQNEAQ. CDR3 in DNA: TGTGCCAGCAGCTTAGTGGACAGCTTCACAGATACGCAGTATTTT. It is translated as CASSLVDSFTDTQYF.

V is TRBV24-1 and J is TRBJ1-2; D is uncertain. The length of the CDR3 is 14 residues. The ends were cut back, 2 bases at V and 2 bases at J, with 8 bases in the middle. Germline CDR1 and CDR2: KGHDR and SFDVKD. CDR3 in DNA: TGTGCCACCAGTGATTCGACGCGGAACTATGGCTACACCTTC. Its translation is CATSDSTRNYGYTF.

V and J are TRBV7-2 and TRBJ2-5; 7 bases are shared with TRBD1. From germline, CDR1 is SGHTA and CDR2 FQGNSA. The CDR3 is 14 amino acids. After removal of 6 bases from V and 4 bases from J, the junction contained 8 bases not matched to a gene. CDR3 sequence (DNA): TGTGCCAGCAGGCTTACAGGGGCGGGAGAGACCCAGTACTTC. Its translation is CASRLTGAGETQYF.

The V and J genes are TRBV7-2 and TRBJ2-7; 7 positions agree with TRBD2. Germline-derived CDR1 and CDR2 are SGHTA and FQGNSA. Trimming removed 5 bases from V and 9 bases from J; junction bases left unmatched: 10. The CDR3 consists of 13 residues. This CDR3 is CASSARDYSSQYV. DNA for the CDR3: TGTGCCAGCAGCGCCCGGGACTACTCCTCGCAGTACGTC.

A remark on this clone: Additional DNA sequences in this sample encode the identical CDR3. The chain links TRBV19 to TRBJ1-2; D might be TRBD1 (6 bases). The germline V gene has CDR1 LNHDA and CDR2 SQIVND (reference sequence). Trimming removed 3 bases from V and 2 bases from J, with 10 bases in between. The length of the CDR3 is 14 residues. DNA of the CDR3: TGTGCCAGTAGTATTGGTCAGGGGAACTATGGCTACACCTTC. Translation: CASSIGQGNYGYTF.

About this clone: The junction departs from germline at one end; a sequencing error may be responsible. V is TRBV5-1 and J is TRBJ2-1, with a tentative D call TRBD2 (6 bases). This CDR3 is built from 16 residues. The germline V gene encodes CDR1 SGHRS and CDR2 YFSETQ. In DNA, the CDR3 is TGTGCCAGCAGCTCAACTGGGAGGACCTCCTACAATGAGCAGTTCTTC. Amino acid sequence: CASSSTGRTSYNEQFF.

This chain connects TRBV2 to TRBJ2-1; TRBD2 matches 7 bases. CDR3 length equals 15 residues. The trim removed 4 bases at V and 6 bases at J, leaving 9 bases unmatched. Germline V CDR1 and CDR2: SNHLY, FYNNEI. CDR3 bases: TGTGCCAGCAGTGCCGGTGGCGGGAGAGGCAATGAGCAGTTCTTC. Residues: CASSAGGGRGNEQFF.

The chain joins TRBV11-2 to TRBJ2-1; 9 nucleotides agree with TRBD2. The CDR3 sequence is 17 residues long. Germline CDR1 reads SGHAT; CDR2 reads FQNNGV. After removal of 0 bases from V and 3 bases from J, the junction contained 6 bases not matched to a gene. The CDR3 sequence: CASSLEIWRGGYNEQFF. Written as DNA, the CDR3 is TGTGCCAGCAGCTTAGAGATTTGGCGGGGGGGCTACAATGAGCAGTTCTTC.

The V and J genes are TRBV20-1 and TRBJ1-5; TRBD1 matches at 9 bases. The V gene's germline CDR1 is DFQATT and CDR2 SNEGSKA (reference sequence). The V gene end was trimmed by 3 bases and the J gene end by 6 bases; junction bases not matched to a gene: 9. CDR3 length: 15 residues. CDR3 sequence (DNA): TGCAGTGCTAGTCCCGGGACAGGGAATAGTCAGCCCCAGCATTTT. Protein: CSASPGTGNSQPQHF.

The V call is TRBV5-4, the J call TRBJ2-5; 7 bases are shared with TRBD1. The CDR3 runs to 14 residues. Per the germline V gene, CDR1 is SGHNT and CDR2 is YYREEE (reference sequence). V lost 3 bases, J lost 2 bases, and 4 bases stayed unmatched. The CDR3: CASSSGQRQETQYF. CDR3 coding DNA: TGTGCCAGCAGCTCGGGACAGCGTCAAGAGACCCAGTACTTC.

The V and J genes are TRBV4-1 and TRBJ2-7, with 12 bases matching TRBD2. The CDR3 is made up of 18 amino acids. Germline loops: CDR1 MGHRA, CDR2 YSYEKL. The ends lost 0 bases at V and 7 bases at J; junction bases unmatched: 13. The CDR3 sequence is CASSQDLLAGGFLGEQYF. The DNA of the CDR3 is TGCGCCAGCAGCCAAGACCTTCTAGCGGGGGGGTTTTTGGGAGAGCAGTACTTC.

A few counts support this clone. The chain's CDR3 is CASSPAPGVVSNEKLFF. CDR3 in DNA: TGTGCCAGCTCACCAGCGCCAGGGGTTGTTTCTAATGAAAAACTGTTTTTT. The chain links TRBV18 to TRBJ1-4, with a weak D call TRBD1 (6 bases). The CDR3 has 17 residues. V was shortened by 2 bases and J by 3 bases, with 16 bases between the two germline ends. The germline gives CDR1 KGHSH, CDR2 LQKENI.